A selection of T cell receptor beta chains follows, all from one sample in a study of spatial heterogeneity in lung cancer. Each CDR3 protein gets one entry after TCRdb re-called the 5' RACE reads with MiXCR. The profile shows a few thousand distinct CDR3 sequences, less than 15% of them singletons. This material consisted of PBMCs, taken at surgery. The receptor source for this set is a male donor with early-stage non-small cell lung cancer. Both conserved end residues are part of each CDR3. A D gene is named only where the DNA matches it firmly. Not all rows give a size; the values are once, few, many and, for expanded clones, a class.

v_call	d_call	clone_size	j_call	cdr3_aa	cdr3_nt
TRBV28	-	many	TRBJ2-7	CASSRQTAGSYEQYF	TGTGCCAGCAGTCGCCAGACGGCTGGCTCCTACGAGCAGTACTTC
TRBV20-1	-	many	TRBJ2-7	CSASFRAGYEQYF	TGCAGTGCTAGTTTCAGGGCGGGTTACGAGCAGTACTTC
TRBV3-1	-	many	TRBJ2-1	CASSSTGYNEQFF	TGTGCCAGCAGCTCCACAGGGTACAATGAGCAGTTCTTC
TRBV6-5	-	-	TRBJ1-3	CAGPRELSSGNTIYF	TGTGCCGGCCCCCGGGAGCTTAGCTCTGGAAACACCATATATTTT
TRBV23-1	TRBD1	medium-sized	TRBJ2-5	CATYAGQGVRETQYF	TGCGCCACCTACGCGGGACAGGGAGTCAGGGAGACCCAGTACTTC
TRBV27	TRBD2	medium-sized	TRBJ2-2	CASKGTRPTGELFF	TGTGCCAGCAAAGGGACTAGGCCCACCGGGGAGCTGTTTTTT
TRBV11-3	TRBD1	medium-sized	TRBJ2-7	CASSNRDRAEQYF	TGTGCCAGCAGCAACCGGGACAGGGCCGAGCAGTACTTC
TRBV7-3	-	-	TRBJ2-6	CASSLTKKAGANVLTF	TGTGCCAGCAGCTTAACGAAAAAGGCTGGGGCCAACGTCCTGACTTTC
TRBV7-3	-	medium-sized	TRBJ2-1	CASSAPGEGEQFF	TGTGCCAGCAGCGCCCCAGGGGAGGGTGAGCAGTTCTTC
TRBV29-1	-	medium-sized	TRBJ2-7	CSVERGFGEQYF	TGCAGCGTTGAGAGGGGATTCGGCGAGCAGTACTTC
TRBV2	-	many	TRBJ2-7	CASRAAEQYF	TGTGCCAGCAGGGCGGCCGAGCAGTACTTC
TRBV2	-	many	TRBJ2-2	CASMKAGTNTGELFF	TGTGCCAGCATGAAGGCAGGGACCAACACCGGGGAGCTGTTTTTT
TRBV7-6	-	many	TRBJ1-5	CASSLERDQPQHF	TGTGCCAGCAGCCTAGAAAGGGATCAGCCCCAGCATTTT
TRBV20-1	-	many	TRBJ2-3	CSVCWTTTSTDTQYF	TGCAGTGTGTGTTGGACTACCACGAGCACAGATACGCAGTATTTT
TRBV19	-	many	TRBJ2-2	CASNLNTGELFF	TGTGCCAGTAACCTGAACACCGGGGAGCTGTTTTTT
TRBV7-3	-	medium-sized	TRBJ2-3	CASGAWGKDTQYF	TGTGCCAGCGGAGCGTGGGGCAAGGATACGCAGTATTTT
TRBV7-9	-	many	TRBJ2-2	CASRESGELFF	TGTGCCAGCAGGGAGTCCGGGGAGCTGTTTTTT
TRBV23-1	-	medium-sized	TRBJ1-5	CASGTYQPQHF	TGCGCCAGCGGTACTTATCAGCCCCAGCATTTT
TRBV13	-	large	TRBJ2-7	CASSLGQGRPHEQYF	TGTGCCAGCAGCTTAGGGCAGGGGCGCCCGCACGAGCAGTACTTC
TRBV7-2	-	many	TRBJ1-1	CASSLDRGAEAFF	TGTGCCAGCAGCTTGGACCGGGGAGCTGAAGCTTTCTTT
TRBV4-2	-	many	TRBJ2-1	CASSQELEGNNEQFF	TGTGCCAGCAGCCAAGAGCTGGAGGGGAACAATGAGCAGTTCTTC
TRBV29-1	-	medium-sized	TRBJ1-2	CSVESGARGYTF	TGCAGCGTTGAATCCGGGGCTCGTGGCTACACCTTC
TRBV7-2	-	-	TRBJ2-7	CASSFGGGDSYEQYF	TGTGCCAGCAGCTTCGGGGGAGGCGACTCCTACGAGCAGTACTTC
TRBV20-1	-	-	TRBJ2-3	CSARLWGGAPTDTQYF	TGCAGTGCTAGACTCTGGGGGGGGGCTCCCACAGATACGCAGTATTTT
TRBV30	-	-	TRBJ2-7	CAWTLGGEQYF	TGTGCCTGGACGTTGGGTGGCGAGCAGTACTTC
TRBV7-6	TRBD2	many	TRBJ2-7	CASSLALGLAGHEQYF	TGTGCCAGCAGCTTAGCGCTTGGACTAGCGGGCCACGAGCAGTACTTC
TRBV12-3/TRBV12-4	-	many	TRBJ1-1	CASSFLSGTEAFF	TGTGCCAGCAGTTTTTTAAGTGGGACTGAAGCTTTCTTT
TRBV20-1	TRBD1	many	TRBJ2-1	CSAGTGRLNNEQFF	TGCAGTGCTGGGACAGGACGACTCAACAATGAGCAGTTCTTC
TRBV14	-	medium-sized	TRBJ2-5	CASSLQPGFRETQYF	TGTGCCAGCAGCCTCCAACCCGGGTTCAGAGAGACCCAGTACTTC
TRBV9	TRBD2	many	TRBJ2-5	CASSVGGGPQETQYF	TGTGCCAGCAGCGTTGGGGGGGGTCCCCAAGAGACCCAGTACTTC
TRBV10-3	-	many	TRBJ2-7	CATPGSAYEQYF	TGTGCCACCCCGGGAAGTGCGTACGAGCAGTACTTC